The 28 T cell receptor beta chains below were found in one sample sequenced in a study of response to subunit inactivated influenza vaccine. TCRdb re-analysed the RT-PCR reads in MiXCR, keeping a single row per CDR3 protein. Of roughly 650,000 distinct CDR3 sequences detected, 15% to 17% appear once; the ten largest clones hold approximately 10%. This material consisted of PBMCs from blood, taken 12 days after vaccination. These receptors were taken from a man in his fifties or sixties who received an inactivated influenza vaccine.

The chain has TRBV5-1 and TRBJ1-1, with 8 bases matching TRBD1. This CDR3 spans 15 amino acids. V gave up 0 bases and J gave up 3 bases; unmatched junction bases: 4. The germline CDR1 and CDR2 sequences are SGHRS and YFSETQ. CDR3 amino acids: CASSLEDRDYTEAFF. CDR3 bases: TGCGCCAGCAGCTTGGAGGACAGGGACTACACTGAAGCTTTCTTT.

V usage is TRBV10-3 and J usage is TRBJ1-1; tentative D call: TRBD1 (5 bases). V lost 7 bases, J lost 1 base, and 10 bases lay in between. There are 13 residues in the CDR3. Germline CDR1 ENHRY, CDR2 SYGVKD. CDR3 sequence reads: CAIMGQQNTEAFF. CDR3 bases: TGTGCCATCATGGGGCAGCAGAACACTGAAGCTTTCTTT.

Only a few counts were recorded for this clonotype. This rearrangement joins TRBV10-3 to TRBJ2-3; tentatively, D is TRBD2 (5 bases). V was clipped by 4 bases and J by 2 bases, with 16 bases between them. This CDR3 has 16 residues. Germline CDR1 ENHRY, CDR2 SYGVKD. This CDR3 is CAISVGGLTHTDTQYF. The CDR3 DNA follows: TGTGCCATCAGTGTTGGAGGACTCACCCACACAGATACGCAGTATTTT.

CDR3 loop: CASSLPGTIDTQYF. In nucleotides, the CDR3 is TGTGCCAGCAGTCTGCCCGGGACAATAGATACGCAGTATTTT. The chain combines TRBV28 with TRBJ2-3; D might be TRBD1 (6 bases). Between the trimmed V and J ends, which lost 5 bases and 5 bases, there was a span of 14 bases. The germline V gene encodes CDR1 MDHEN and CDR2 SYDVKM. The CDR3 runs to 14 residues.

This clonotype has at least ten counts. The genes are TRBV20-1 and TRBJ2-2; 7 bases agree with TRBD1. J lost 2 bases, V lost 1 base, and 7 bases had no gene match. Germline CDR1 reads DFQATT; CDR2 reads SNEGSKA (reference sequence). This CDR3 spans 16 amino acids. The CDR3 coding sequence is TGCAGTGCTAGAGCCCGAAGGACAGGAAACACCGGGGAGCTGTTTTTT. Amino acid sequence: CSARARRTGNTGELFF.

The chain is built from TRBV5-1 and TRBJ2-1, with 9 nucleotides matching TRBD2. The V segment lost 3 bases and the J segment 3 bases; nucleotides outside the gene matches: 4. CDR1 and CDR2 (germline): SGHRS, YFSETQ. This CDR3 spans 15 amino acids. CDR3 region: CASSYQRGDYNEQFF. The CDR3, as DNA: TGCGCCAGCAGCTATCAGCGGGGGGACTACAATGAGCAGTTCTTC.

This clonotype was observed many times. The chain uses TRBV11-2 and TRBJ1-5, with a tentative D call TRBD1 (5 bases). CDR3 size: 16 residues. Trimming removed 5 bases from V and 2 bases from J, with 16 bases in between. Germline V gives CDR1 SGHAT, CDR2 FQNNGV. This CDR3 reads CASSPRGFRGNQPQHF. CDR3 DNA sequence: TGTGCCAGCAGCCCCCGGGGGTTTAGGGGCAATCAGCCCCAGCATTTT.

This clonotype occurred a few times. The J gene is TRBJ2-2, the V gene TRBV20-1; possibly TRBD1 for D (5 bases). The CDR3 length is 14 residues. V was shortened by 6 bases and J by 4 bases, with 15 bases between the two germline ends. CDR1 is DFQATT, CDR2 SNEGSKA, per germline (reference sequence). The CDR3 region has the DNA TGCAGTGCAGGGCGGCAGGGCTCCACCGGGGAGCTGTTTTTT. Its protein is CSAGRQGSTGELFF.

This rearrangement joins TRBV9 to TRBJ2-3; D not certain. The CDR3 consists of 15 residues. CDR1 is SGDLS and CDR2 is YYNGEE in the germline V gene. V was cut by 0 bases and J by 6 bases, with 14 bases left in between. This chain's CDR3 is CASSVAADPRDTQYF. The CDR3 coding sequence is TGTGCCAGCAGCGTAGCGGCGGACCCTCGGGATACGCAGTATTTT.

This clonotype occurred many times. This chain links TRBV7-3 with TRBJ2-1; 8 nucleotides line up with TRBD2. CDR1 is SGHTA, CDR2 FQGTGA, per germline. Trimming removed 5 bases from V and 1 base from J; junction bases left unmatched: 4. This CDR3 has 15 residues. CDR3 amino acids: CASSIAGPSYNEQFF. The CDR3 DNA is TGTGCCAGCAGCATAGCGGGGCCTTCCTACAATGAGCAGTTCTTC.

This clonotype was detected a few times. The genes are TRBV11-2 and TRBJ2-5; D gene unclear. V lost 5 bases and J 1 base, leaving 14 bases between the germline ends. The CDR3 is 15 residues long. Germline V CDR1 and CDR2: SGHAT, FQNNGV. CDR3 bases: TGTGCCAGCAGCCCGGGTGACGTACTCCAAGAGACCCAGTACTTC. Translating it yields CASSPGDVLQETQYF.

This clonotype was counted between two and nine times. The rearrangement uses TRBV10-3 and TRBJ2-1, with TRBD1 as a possible D gene (6 bases). The V gene lost 8 bases and the J gene lost 6 bases, with 17 bases spanning the gap. This CDR3 is built from 14 residues. Germline V lookup: CDR1 ENHRY, CDR2 SYGVKD. Here the CDR3 reads CAIAAARDTNEQFF. In DNA, the CDR3 is TGTGCCATCGCCGCGGCCCGGGACACCAATGAGCAGTTCTTC.

The chain couples TRBV9 to TRBJ2-3; D may be TRBD1 (6 bases). This CDR3 is 15 amino acids long. Trimming removed 5 bases at V and 0 bases at J, with 13 bases between. The germline V gene has CDR1 SGDLS and CDR2 YYNGEE. The CDR3 is CASRGQGTSTDTQYF. CDR3 bases: TGTGCCAGCAGGGGACAAGGCACTAGCACAGATACGCAGTATTTT.

V gene TRBV20-1 combines with J gene TRBJ1-2; TRBD1 is a possible D gene (5 bases). The V and J ends lost 6 bases and 0 bases respectively, with 11 bases between them. Germline assignment: CDR1 DFQATT and CDR2 SNEGSKA (reference sequence). The CDR3 consists of 13 residues. CDR3 amino acids: CSARQRANYGYTF. For the CDR3, the DNA is TGCAGTGCCAGACAGAGAGCTAACTATGGCTACACCTTC.

The chain has TRBV5-1 and TRBJ2-1; D is unclear. This CDR3 has 15 amino acids. V lost 2 bases and J lost 3, with 12 bases in between. Germline CDR1 and CDR2: SGHRS and YFSETQ. This CDR3 is CASSFTFSGYNEQFF. The CDR3 DNA sequence: TGCGCCAGCAGCTTCACCTTTTCGGGCTACAATGAGCAGTTCTTC.

In its sample, this clonotype was seen many times. The genes are TRBV5-1 and TRBJ2-3; 9 bases fit TRBD1. This CDR3 is 15 amino acids long. Trimming cost V 4 bases and J 3 bases; bases outside gene matches: 6. Germline lookup yields CDR1 SGHRS and CDR2 YFSETQ. In DNA form, the CDR3 reads TGCGCCAGCAGCAAGGACAGGGGTTCAACAGATACGCAGTATTTT. It translates to CASSKDRGSTDTQYF. Combining the CDR3 with reference TRBV5-1 and TRBJ2-3 gives the whole variable domain KAGVTQTPRYLIKTRGQQVTLSCSPISGHRSVSWYQQTPGQGLQFLFEYFSETQRNKGNFPGRFSGRQFSNSRSEMNVSTLELGDSALYLCASSKDRGSTDTQYFGPGTRLTVL.

This clonotype is a singleton in its sample. This chain links TRBV20-1 with TRBJ2-5, with 8 bases aligning to TRBD2. The germline V gene has CDR1 DFQATT and CDR2 SNEGSKA (reference sequence). This CDR3 has 15 residues. With 4 bases clipped from V and 5 bases from J, the junction kept 12 bases outside the gene matches. The CDR3 loop is CSATGTGGKRETQYF. CDR3 DNA: TGCAGTGCTACCGGGACGGGAGGGAAGCGGGAGACCCAGTACTTC.

This sequence joins TRBV11-2 and TRBJ2-5; 8 positions agree with TRBD2. With 2 bases clipped from V and 1 base from J, the junction kept 12 bases outside the gene matches. The length of the CDR3 is 18 residues. In germline, CDR1 is SGHAT, CDR2 FQNNGV. CDR3 amino acids: CASSLWRGAQTAQETQYF. The CDR3 coding sequence is TGTGCCAGCAGCTTATGGCGGGGGGCCCAGACCGCCCAAGAGACCCAGTACTTC.

Of note for this clonotype: The junction and the germline gene differ at one end; a read error may be behind it. The V and J genes are TRBV20-1 and TRBJ2-2; 9 bases agree with TRBD1. CDR3 length equals 15 residues. Germline CDR1 and CDR2: DFQATT and SNEGSKA (reference sequence). The CDR3 DNA reads as TGCTGTGCTACAGCCTCGGACAGGGGTCCCGGGGAGCTGTTTTTT. Translating gives CCATASDRGPGELFF.

The V gene is TRBV6-2 or TRBV6-3, the J gene TRBJ1-2; tentative D call: TRBD1 (6 bases). CDR1 is MNHEY, CDR2 SVGEGT, per germline. V was pared by 2 bases and J by 6 bases, with 13 bases between. The CDR3 sequence is 14 residues long. The CDR3 DNA is TGTGCCAGCAGTTACCTCCAGGGGAGGGATGGCTACACCTTC. It translates to CASSYLQGRDGYTF.

The rearrangement links TRBV2 to TRBJ1-2, with D perhaps matching TRBD1 (5 bases). Germline assignment: CDR1 SNHLY and CDR2 FYNNEI. The CDR3 runs to 15 residues. V lost 6 bases, J lost 0 bases, and 14 bases lay in between. CDR3: CASRQGQPTNYGYTF. In nucleotides, the CDR3 is TGTGCCAGCAGGCAGGGCCAACCCACTAACTATGGCTACACCTTC.

The sample holds many counts of this clonotype. CDR3 DNA: TGCAGCGTTGAATCTGCGTGGACTAGTTCCTACAATGAGCAGTTCTTC. The encoded protein is CSVESAWTSSYNEQFF. V and J are TRBV29-1 and TRBJ2-1; the match to TRBD2 covers 7 bases. The length of the CDR3 is 16 residues. Germline CDR1 is SQVTM and CDR2 is ANQGSEA. V lost 2 bases, J lost 1 base, and 8 bases stayed unmatched.

This clonotype has just a few counts. The chain is built from TRBV20-1 and TRBJ1-6; D is uncertain. The CDR3 length is 13 residues. Trimming pared 2 bases from V and 10 bases from J, leaving 12 bases between. The germline gives CDR1 DFQATT, CDR2 SNEGSKA (reference sequence). CDR3 coding DNA: TGCAGTGCTAGAAGTCCCAGTGAGTCACCCCTCCACTTT. Protein sequence: CSARSPSESPLHF.

The chain is built from TRBV7-2 and TRBJ2-1; no firm D call. The CDR3 has 17 amino acids. Looked up from germline, CDR1 is SGHTA and CDR2 is FQGNSA. V was shortened by 5 bases and J by 1 base, with 18 bases between the two germline ends. The CDR3 here is CASSPSASSRSYNEQFF. The CDR3 DNA reads TGTGCCAGCAGCCCCTCCGCGTCTAGTCGGTCCTACAATGAGCAGTTCTTC.

This clonotype was detected a few times. The chain combines TRBV5-1 with TRBJ2-1, with D possibly TRBD2 on 7 matching bases. From germline, CDR1 is SGHRS and CDR2 YFSETQ. Deletions cut 5 bases from V and 8 bases from J, with 17 bases between. The CDR3 length is 14 residues. CDR3 nucleotide sequence: TGCGCCAGCAGTTACAGGGCGGGGGTCGATGAGCAGTTCTTC. Its translation: CASSYRAGVDEQFF.

The V gene is TRBV20-1, the J gene TRBJ2-7, with 12 bases identical to TRBD2. V was clipped by 1 base and J by 7 bases; unmatched bases: 11. Germline values: CDR1 DFQATT, CDR2 SNEGSKA (reference sequence). This CDR3 is 16 amino acids long. The CDR3 region has the DNA TGCAGTGCTAGAGGGGGGAGACTAGCGGGAGTGCGAGAGCAGTACTTC. Translation: CSARGGRLAGVREQYF.

This clonotype turned up a few times. This sequence joins TRBV7-9 and TRBJ2-3, with D possibly being TRBD2 (6 bases). From germline, CDR1 is SEHNR and CDR2 FQNEAQ (reference sequence). CDR3 size: 16 residues. Trimming left V 5 bases short and J 3 bases short, with 18 bases between. CDR3 coding DNA: TGTGCCAGCAGCAGGGGCGGGAATAGCGGAACAGATACGCAGTATTTT. Translation: CASSRGGNSGTDTQYF.

This clonotype was seen a handful of times. The chain employs TRBV10-3 and TRBJ1-5; no definite D call. Germline values: CDR1 ENHRY, CDR2 SYGVKD. The CDR3 has 16 residues. V was clipped by 2 bases and J by 4 bases, with 15 bases between them. DNA of the CDR3: TGTGCCATCAGTGAGAGTGAGGGCTACGGTAATCAGCCCCAGCATTTT. Translated: CAISESEGYGNQPQHF.